One and the same sample provided the 3 T cell receptor beta chains below, sequenced in a study of shared clonotypes between healthy human individuals. Naive CD8 cells lacked CD45RO, underwent positive selection for CCR7 and left out terminally differentiated effector memory CD45RA+ cells. The data were produced by immunoSEQ multiplex PCR, yet TCRdb's version contains in-frame clones alone and is incomplete. The sample yields about 820,000 clones, about 91% seen once. Sequencing was performed on naive CD8+ T cells sorted from blood. The receptors here all came from a man younger than 40 in good health.

On this clone itself: The same CDR3 also results from other DNA sequences found in this sample. V and J are TRBV4-3 and TRBJ2-7; 7 bases fit TRBD1. With 3 bases clipped from V and 3 bases from J, the junction kept 5 bases outside the gene matches. This CDR3 contains 14 residues. Germline V CDR1 and CDR2: LGHNA, YSLEER. As DNA, the CDR3 is TGCGCCAGCAGCCAGGAAACAGGGGACTACGAGCAGTACTTC. The encoded protein is CASSQETGDYEQYF.

The chain carries TRBV29-1 and TRBJ1-1, with D possibly matching TRBD1 (5 bases). The V gene lost 6 bases and the J gene lost 0 bases, with 17 bases spanning the gap. CDR3 length: 15 amino acids. The germline CDR1 and CDR2 sequences are SQVTM and ANQGSEA. The CDR3 sequence: CSVLSGVLVNTEAFF. The CDR3 DNA reads TGCAGCGTACTATCGGGGGTCCTTGTGAACACTGAAGCTTTCTTT. Complete variable domain (other parts from reference TRBV29-1 and TRBJ1-1): SAVISQKPSRDICQRGTSLTIQCQVDSQVTMMFWYRQQPGQSLTLIATANQGSEATYESGFVIDKFPISRPNLTFSTLTVSNMSPEDSSIYLCSVLSGVLVNTEAFFGQGTRLTVV.

This clone was counted once. In nucleotides, the CDR3 is TGTGCCAGTAGTATTTGGGGACTAGCGGGAGCGGGGGACTACAATGAGCAGTTCTTC. Residues: CASSIWGLAGAGDYNEQFF. This chain connects TRBV19 to TRBJ2-1, with TRBD2 matching 14 bases. The CDR3 is 19 residues long. Unmatched junction bases numbered 10, after V lost 3 bases and J lost 3 bases. CDR1 and CDR2 (germline): LNHDA, SQIVND (reference sequence).